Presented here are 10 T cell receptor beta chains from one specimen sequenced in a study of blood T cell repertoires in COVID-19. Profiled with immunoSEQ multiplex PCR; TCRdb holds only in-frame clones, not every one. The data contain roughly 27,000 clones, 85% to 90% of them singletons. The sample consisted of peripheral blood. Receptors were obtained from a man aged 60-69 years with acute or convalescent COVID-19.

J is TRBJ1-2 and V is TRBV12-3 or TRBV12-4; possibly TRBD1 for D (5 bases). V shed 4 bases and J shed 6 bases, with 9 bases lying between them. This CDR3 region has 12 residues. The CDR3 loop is CASSWGTNGYTF. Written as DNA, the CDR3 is TGTGCCAGCAGTTGGGGCACTAATGGCTACACCTTC.

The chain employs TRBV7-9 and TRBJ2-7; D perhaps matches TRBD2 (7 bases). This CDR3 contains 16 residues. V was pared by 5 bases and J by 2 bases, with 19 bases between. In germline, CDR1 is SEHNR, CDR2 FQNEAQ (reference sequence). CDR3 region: CASSPPGGTLPYEQYF. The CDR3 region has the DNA TGTGCCAGCAGCCCTCCGGGGGGCACCCTCCCCTACGAGCAGTACTTC.

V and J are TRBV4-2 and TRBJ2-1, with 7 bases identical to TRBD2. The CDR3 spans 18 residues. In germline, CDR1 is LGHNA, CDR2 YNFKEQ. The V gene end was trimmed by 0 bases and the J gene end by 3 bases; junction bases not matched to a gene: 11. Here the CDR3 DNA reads TGTGCCAGCAGCCAAGATTTTGGGGGGGGGTTTTACTACAATGAGCAGTTCTTC. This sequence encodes CASSQDFGGGFYYNEQFF.

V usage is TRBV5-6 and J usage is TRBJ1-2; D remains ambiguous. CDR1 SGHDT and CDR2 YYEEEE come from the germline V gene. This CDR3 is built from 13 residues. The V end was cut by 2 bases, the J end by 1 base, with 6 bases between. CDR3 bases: TGTGCCAGCAGCTTTAGTGATAACTATGGCTACACCTTC. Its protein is CASSFSDNYGYTF.

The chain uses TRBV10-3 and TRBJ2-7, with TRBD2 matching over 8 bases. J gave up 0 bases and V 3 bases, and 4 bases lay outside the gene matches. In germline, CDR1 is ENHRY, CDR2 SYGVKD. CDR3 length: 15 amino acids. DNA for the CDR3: TGTGCCATCAGTGATCTAGCGGGTAGCTCCTACGAGCAGTACTTC. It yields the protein CAISDLAGSSYEQYF.

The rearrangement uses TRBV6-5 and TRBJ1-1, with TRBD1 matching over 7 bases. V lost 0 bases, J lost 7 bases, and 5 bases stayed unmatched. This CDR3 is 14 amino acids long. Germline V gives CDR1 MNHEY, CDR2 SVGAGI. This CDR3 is CASSYSDRVIEAFF. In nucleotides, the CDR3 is TGTGCCAGCAGTTACTCAGACAGGGTAATTGAAGCTTTCTTT.

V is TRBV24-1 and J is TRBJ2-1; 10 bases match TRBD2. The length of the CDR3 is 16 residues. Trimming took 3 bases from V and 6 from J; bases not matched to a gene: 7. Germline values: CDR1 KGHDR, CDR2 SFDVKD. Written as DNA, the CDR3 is TGTGCCACCAGTGATAGGAGCGGGAGGGCCATCAATGAGCAGTTCTTC. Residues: CATSDRSGRAINEQFF.

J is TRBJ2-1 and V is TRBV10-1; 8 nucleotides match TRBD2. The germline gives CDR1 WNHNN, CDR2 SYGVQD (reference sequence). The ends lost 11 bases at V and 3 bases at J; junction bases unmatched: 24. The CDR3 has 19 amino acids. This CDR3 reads CAANRVFSGGTVYYNEQFF. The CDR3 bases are TGCGCCGCCAATAGGGTCTTTTCGGGAGGGACCGTCTACTACAATGAGCAGTTCTTC.

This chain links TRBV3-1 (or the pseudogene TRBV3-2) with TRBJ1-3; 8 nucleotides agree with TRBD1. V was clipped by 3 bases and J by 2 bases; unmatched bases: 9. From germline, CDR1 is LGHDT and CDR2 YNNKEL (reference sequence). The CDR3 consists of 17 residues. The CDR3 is CASSHGQGGGPGNTIYF. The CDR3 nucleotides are TGTGCCAGCAGCCACGGACAGGGAGGGGGCCCTGGAAACACCATATATTTT.

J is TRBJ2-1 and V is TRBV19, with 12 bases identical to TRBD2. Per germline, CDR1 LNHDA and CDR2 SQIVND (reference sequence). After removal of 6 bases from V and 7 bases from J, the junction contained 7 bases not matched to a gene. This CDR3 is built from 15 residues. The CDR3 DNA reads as TGTGCCAGTAGCCTTCTAGCGGGAGGGCTAAATGAGCAGTTCTTC. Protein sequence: CASSLLAGGLNEQFF.